This T cell receptor (beta chain) was captured by sequencing in a study of cytomegalovirus exposure and HLA in healthy donors. Study observations and caveats: Reports showed the classifier diagnosing cytomegalovirus status with high specificity and sensitivity.

Primers: 60 Vbeta forward and 13 Jbeta reverse. This table comes from immunoSEQ multiplex PCR, and its TCRdb copy is limited to in-frame clones, with some not included. The table includes about 140,000 clones, around two thirds detected once. Remarks on this clone: The antigen is not known.

Germline-derived CDR1 and CDR2 are SGHRS and YFSETQ. V was pared by 4 bases and J by 1 base, with 2 bases of the junction left unmatched. CDR3 size: 14 residues. Input material: PBMCs. The clonotype originates from a male donor in good health and CMV-seronegative. This rearrangement joins TRBV5-1 to TRBJ2-7; 10 nucleotides align to TRBD1. CDR3 sequence reads: CASSRTGGSYEQYF. CDR3 DNA: TGCGCCAGCAGCCGGACAGGGGGTTCCTACGAGCAGTACTTC.